The text below deals with one T cell receptor (beta chain). These data belong to a study of cytomegalovirus exposure and HLA in healthy donors. PCR primers comprised 60 Vbeta and 13 Jbeta primers. The table came from immunoSEQ multiplex PCR; TCRdb's copy has only in-frame clones and leaves some out. This sample contains 150,000 to 200,000 clones. The CDR3 has 16 residues. Trimming removed 6 bases at V and 5 bases at J, with 19 bases between. The V gene's germline CDR1 is SGHVS and CDR2 FQNEAQ. This sequence joins TRBV7-8 and TRBJ2-2; D is undetermined. The sequenced sample was PBMCs. The TCR sequence derives from a woman aged 18 to 35 in good health and CMV-seropositive. The DNA for the CDR3 is TGTGCCAGCAGTCCTGGTCCTTCTTTAACAACCGGGGAGCTGTTTTTT. This gives the protein CASSPGPSLTTGELFF.